The following is a T cell receptor beta chain sequence with its context. This specimen comes from a study of blood T cell repertoires in COVID-19. V gave up 0 bases and J gave up 6 bases; unmatched junction bases: 7. Germline lookup yields CDR1 SGHAT and CDR2 FQNNGV. The CDR3 runs 15 residues. Here immunoSEQ multiplex PCR was the method, and the copy in TCRdb shows in-frame clones only, minus some. Of a few hundred thousand clones listed, around nine tenths are singletons. The sequenced sample was PBMCs or T cells enriched from blood (not recorded which). The chain combines TRBV11-2 with TRBJ1-2; 7 bases are shared with TRBD1. The origin of this receptor is a man between 35 and 55 years old who had recovered from COVID-19. The CDR3 spells CASSLEVTGDNGYTF. CDR3 in DNA: TGTGCCAGCAGCTTAGAGGTAACAGGGGACAATGGCTACACCTTC.